This T cell receptor beta chain was sequenced in a study of blood T cell repertoires in COVID-19. Across the study: The United States, Italy and Spain provided the acute and convalescent COVID-19 samples. T cells, B-cell-depleted T cells, or PBMCs provided the cDNA or gDNA that served as material.

Source study methods: Using reference gene primer amplification, nucleated cell counts were estimated. Assay used: immunoSEQ multiplex PCR; TCRdb lists only in-frame clones, some missing. D and trimming were read from the DNA, whereas the V and J calls and clone size are those reported in that table. The top ten hold approximately 12% of the sample, which has tens of thousands of clones, roughly three quarters seen once. The CDR3 loop spans 13 amino acids. CDR1 is MNHEY and CDR2 is SVGEGT in the germline V gene. Trimming shortened V by 4 bases and J by 0 bases, and 6 bases separated the two germline ends.

The sample taken for sequencing was peripheral blood. The rearrangement joins TRBV6-2 or TRBV6-3 to TRBJ2-5; D unresolved. The origin of this receptor is a human donor in a cohort sampled during active COVID-19. The CDR3 loop reads CASSSPYQETQYF. CDR3 nucleotide sequence: TGTGCCAGCAGTTCTCCCTACCAAGAGACCCAGTACTTC.